In its sample, the clone carrying this T cell receptor (beta chain) was seen many times. Its antigen remains unknown. Germline CDR1 is MGHRA and CDR2 is YSYEKL. Trimming pared 0 bases from V and 6 bases from J, leaving 9 bases between. This CDR3 contains 13 residues. TCRdb passed the 5' RACE reads through MiXCR, listing each CDR3 protein once. The table lists a few hundred thousand distinct CDR3 sequences, approximately 8.3% of them singletons, with 3% to 3.5% in the top ten. This sample was taken from a study of identical twins. General study findings and limits: The authors noted that invariant MAIT and iNKT cells could partly confound zero-insertion analyses. Out-of-frame TCR alpha sharing in monozygotic twins exceeded recombination model predictions.

These data were also filed under a second study, of yellow fever vaccine responses in identical twins. That report notes: The T cell response to vaccination in identical twins was reportedly partly convergent and partly personalized.

The specimen was CD8+ T cells sorted from blood. The chain combines TRBV4-1 with TRBJ2-7; D possibly corresponds to TRBD2 (6 bases). The origin of this receptor is a woman aged 18 to 35 in good health. The CDR3 loop reads CASSQEAGGEQYF. CDR3 in DNA: TGCGCCAGCAGCCAAGAAGCCGGGGGCGAGCAGTACTTC.